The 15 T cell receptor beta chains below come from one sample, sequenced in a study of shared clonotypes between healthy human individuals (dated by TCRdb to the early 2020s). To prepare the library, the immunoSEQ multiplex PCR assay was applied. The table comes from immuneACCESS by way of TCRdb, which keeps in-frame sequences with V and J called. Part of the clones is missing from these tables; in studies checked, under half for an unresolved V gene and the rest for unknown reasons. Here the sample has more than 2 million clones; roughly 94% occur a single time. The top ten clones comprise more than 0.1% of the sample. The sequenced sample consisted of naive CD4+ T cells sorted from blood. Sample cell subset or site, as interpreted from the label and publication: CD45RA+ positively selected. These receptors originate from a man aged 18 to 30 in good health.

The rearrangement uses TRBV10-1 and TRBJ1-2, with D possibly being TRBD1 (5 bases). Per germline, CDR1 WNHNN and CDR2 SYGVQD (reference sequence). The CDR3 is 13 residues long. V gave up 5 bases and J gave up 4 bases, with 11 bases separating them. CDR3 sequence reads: CASSPTATYGYTF. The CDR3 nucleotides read TGCGCCAGCAGTCCGACAGCTACCTATGGCTACACCTTC.

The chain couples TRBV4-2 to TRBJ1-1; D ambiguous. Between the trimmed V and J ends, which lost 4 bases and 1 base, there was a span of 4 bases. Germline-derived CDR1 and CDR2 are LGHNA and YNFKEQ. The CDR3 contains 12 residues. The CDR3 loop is CASSLRNTEAFF. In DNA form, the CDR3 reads TGTGCCAGCAGCCTAAGGAACACTGAAGCTTTCTTT.

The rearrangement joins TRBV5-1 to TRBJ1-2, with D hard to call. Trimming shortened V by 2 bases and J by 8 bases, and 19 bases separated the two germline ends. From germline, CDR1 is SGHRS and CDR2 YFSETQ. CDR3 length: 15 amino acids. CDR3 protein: CASSLTTGPPSGYTF. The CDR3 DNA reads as TGCGCCAGCAGCTTAACAACCGGGCCTCCTTCAGGCTACACCTTC. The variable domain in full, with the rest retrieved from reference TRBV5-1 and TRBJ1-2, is KAGVTQTPRYLIKTRGQQVTLSCSPISGHRSVSWYQQTPGQGLQFLFEYFSETQRNKGNFPGRFSGRQFSNSRSEMNVSTLELGDSALYLCASSLTTGPPSGYTFGSGTRLTVV.

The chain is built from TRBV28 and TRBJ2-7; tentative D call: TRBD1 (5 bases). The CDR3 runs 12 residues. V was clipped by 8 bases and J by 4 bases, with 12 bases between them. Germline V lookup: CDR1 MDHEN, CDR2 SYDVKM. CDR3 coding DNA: TGTGCCAGCGTGGGGCAGGGTTACGAGCAGTACTTC. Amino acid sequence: CASVGQGYEQYF.

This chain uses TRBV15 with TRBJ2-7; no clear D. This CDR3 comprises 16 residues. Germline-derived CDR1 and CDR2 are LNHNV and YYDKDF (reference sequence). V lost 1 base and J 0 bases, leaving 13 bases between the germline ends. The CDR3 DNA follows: TGTGCCACCAGCAGAGGGATAGGAGCCAACTCCTACGAGCAGTACTTC. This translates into CATSRGIGANSYEQYF.

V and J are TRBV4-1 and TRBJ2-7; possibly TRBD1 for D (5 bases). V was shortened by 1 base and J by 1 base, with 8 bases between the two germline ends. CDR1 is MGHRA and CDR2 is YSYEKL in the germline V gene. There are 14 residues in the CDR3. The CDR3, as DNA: TGCGCCAGCAGCCAAGTAGGGGTTTCCTACGAGCAGTACTTC. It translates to CASSQVGVSYEQYF.

As DNA, the CDR3 is TGTGCCAGCAGTGACCCTGCGGGGGGTTATGAAAAACTGTTTTTT. It is translated as CASSDPAGGYEKLFF. The chain combines TRBV25-1 with TRBJ1-4, with a tentative D call TRBD1 (5 bases). The CDR3 is 15 residues long. CDR1 is MGHDK, CDR2 SYGVNS, per germline. Deletions cut 3 bases from V and 6 bases from J, with 14 bases between.

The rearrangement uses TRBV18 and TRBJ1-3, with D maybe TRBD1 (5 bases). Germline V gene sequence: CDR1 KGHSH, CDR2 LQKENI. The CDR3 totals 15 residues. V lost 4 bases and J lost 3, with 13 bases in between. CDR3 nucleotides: TGTGCCAGCTCACTATTACAGGTGGATGGAAACACCATATATTTT. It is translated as CASSLLQVDGNTIYF. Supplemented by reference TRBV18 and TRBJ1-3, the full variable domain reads NAGVMQNPRHLVRRRGQEARLRCSPMKGHSHVYWYRQLPEEGLKFMVYLQKENIIDESGMPKERFSAEFPKEGPSILRIQQVVRGDSAAYFCASSLLQVDGNTIYFGEGSWLTVV.

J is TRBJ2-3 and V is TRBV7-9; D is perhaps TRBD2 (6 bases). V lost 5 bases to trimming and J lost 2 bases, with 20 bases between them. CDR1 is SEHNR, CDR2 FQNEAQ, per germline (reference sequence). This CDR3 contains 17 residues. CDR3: CASSPPRDCPNTDTQYF. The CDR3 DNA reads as TGTGCCAGCAGCCCCCCTCGGGACTGCCCGAACACAGATACGCAGTATTTT.

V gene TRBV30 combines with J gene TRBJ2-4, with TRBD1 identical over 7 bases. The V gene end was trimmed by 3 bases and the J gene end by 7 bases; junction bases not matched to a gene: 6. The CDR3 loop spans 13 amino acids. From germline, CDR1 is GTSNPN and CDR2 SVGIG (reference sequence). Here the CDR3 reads CAWSIQGPNIQYF. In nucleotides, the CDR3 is TGTGCCTGGAGCATACAGGGGCCGAACATTCAGTACTTC. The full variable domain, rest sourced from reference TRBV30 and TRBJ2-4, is SQTIHQWPATLVQPVGSPLSLECTVEGTSNPNLYWYRQAAGRGLQLLFYSVGIGQISSEVPQNLSASRPQDRQFILSSKKLLLSDSGFYLCAWSIQGPNIQYFGAGTRLSVL.

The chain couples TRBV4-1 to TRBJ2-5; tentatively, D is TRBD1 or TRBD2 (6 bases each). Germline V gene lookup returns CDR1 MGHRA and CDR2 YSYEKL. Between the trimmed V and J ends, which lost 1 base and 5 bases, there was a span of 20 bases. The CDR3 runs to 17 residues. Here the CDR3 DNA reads TGCGCCAGCAGCCAAGGTTTCATCCGGGGGCTAGGCGAGACCCAGTACTTC. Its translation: CASSQGFIRGLGETQYF.

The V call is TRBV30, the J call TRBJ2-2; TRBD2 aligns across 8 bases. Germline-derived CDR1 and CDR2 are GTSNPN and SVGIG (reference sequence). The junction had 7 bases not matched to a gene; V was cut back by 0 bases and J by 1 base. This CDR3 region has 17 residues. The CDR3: CAWSVLSGGVNTGELFF. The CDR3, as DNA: TGTGCCTGGAGTGTTTTAAGCGGGGGAGTGAACACCGGGGAGCTGTTTTTT.

The CDR3 bases are TGTGCCAGCAGCTTGTCAGCGGTTGGTTCCTACGAGCAGTACTTC. This gives the protein CASSLSAVGSYEQYF. V and J are TRBV7-9 and TRBJ2-7; possible D gene TRBD2, 5 bases. Germline V gives CDR1 SEHNR, CDR2 FQNEAQ (reference sequence). V lost 3 bases and J 1 base, leaving 13 bases between the germline ends. The CDR3 has 15 residues. The complete variable domain, with remaining parts taken from reference TRBV7-9 and TRBJ2-7, reads DTGVSQNPRHKITKRGQNVTFRCDPISEHNRLYWYRQTLGQGPEFLTYFQNEAQLEKSRLLSDRFSAERPKGSFSTLEIQRTEQGDSAMYLCASSLSAVGSYEQYFGPGTRLTVT.

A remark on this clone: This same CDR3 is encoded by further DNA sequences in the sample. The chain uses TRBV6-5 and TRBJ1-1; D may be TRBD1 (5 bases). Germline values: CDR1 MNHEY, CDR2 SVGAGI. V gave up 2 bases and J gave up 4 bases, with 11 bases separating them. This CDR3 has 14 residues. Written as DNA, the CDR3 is TGTGCCAGCAGTTACGGGGGAGGGATCACTGAAGCTTTCTTT. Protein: CASSYGGGITEAFF.

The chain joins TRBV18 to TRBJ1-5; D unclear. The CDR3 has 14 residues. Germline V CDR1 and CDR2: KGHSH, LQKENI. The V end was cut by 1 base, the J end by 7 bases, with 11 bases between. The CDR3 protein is CASSPRISGQPQHF. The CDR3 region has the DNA TGTGCCAGCTCACCACGCATAAGCGGGCAGCCCCAGCATTTT.